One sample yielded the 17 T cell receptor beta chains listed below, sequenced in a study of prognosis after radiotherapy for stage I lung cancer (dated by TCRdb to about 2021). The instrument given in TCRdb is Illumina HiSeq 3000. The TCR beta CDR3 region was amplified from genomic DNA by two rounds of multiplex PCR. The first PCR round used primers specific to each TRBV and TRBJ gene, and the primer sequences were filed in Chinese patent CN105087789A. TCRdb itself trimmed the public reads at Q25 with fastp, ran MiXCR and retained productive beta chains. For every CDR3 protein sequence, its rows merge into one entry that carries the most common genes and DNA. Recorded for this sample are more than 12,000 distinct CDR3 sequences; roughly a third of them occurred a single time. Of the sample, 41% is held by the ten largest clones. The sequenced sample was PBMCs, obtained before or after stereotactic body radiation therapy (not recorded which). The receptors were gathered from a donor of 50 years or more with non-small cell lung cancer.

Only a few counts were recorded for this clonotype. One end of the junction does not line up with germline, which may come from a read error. CDR3 region: CSAKGSRGTDAQYF. The DNA for the CDR3 is TGCAGTGCTAAAGGTAGCAGGGGCACAGATGCGCAGTATTTT. The genes are TRBV20-1 and TRBJ2-3; possible D gene TRBD1, 6 bases. Germline assignment: CDR1 DFQATT and CDR2 SNEGSKA (reference sequence). The CDR3 loop spans 14 amino acids.

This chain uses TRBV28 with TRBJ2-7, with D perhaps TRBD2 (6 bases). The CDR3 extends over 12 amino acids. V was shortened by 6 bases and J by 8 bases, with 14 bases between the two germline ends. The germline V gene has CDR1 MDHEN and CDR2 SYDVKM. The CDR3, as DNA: TGTGCCAGCAGCCCGCGGGAAGGCCAGCAGTACTTC. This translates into CASSPREGQQYF.

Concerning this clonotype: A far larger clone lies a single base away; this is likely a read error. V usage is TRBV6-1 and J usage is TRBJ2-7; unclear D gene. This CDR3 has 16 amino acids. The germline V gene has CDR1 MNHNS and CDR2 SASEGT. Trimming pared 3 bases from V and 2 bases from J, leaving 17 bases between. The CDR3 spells CASSDHSNWSPYEQYF. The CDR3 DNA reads TGTGCCAGCAGTGACCATAGTAATTGGTCACCCTACGAGCAGTACTTC.

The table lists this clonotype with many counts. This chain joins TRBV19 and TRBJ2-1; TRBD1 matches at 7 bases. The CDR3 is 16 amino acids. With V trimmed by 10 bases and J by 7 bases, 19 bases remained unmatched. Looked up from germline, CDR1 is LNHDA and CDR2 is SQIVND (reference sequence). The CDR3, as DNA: TGTGCCACTAGGGACAGCGGAATCTGGGTTGAGAATGAGCAGTTCTTC. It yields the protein CATRDSGIWVENEQFF.

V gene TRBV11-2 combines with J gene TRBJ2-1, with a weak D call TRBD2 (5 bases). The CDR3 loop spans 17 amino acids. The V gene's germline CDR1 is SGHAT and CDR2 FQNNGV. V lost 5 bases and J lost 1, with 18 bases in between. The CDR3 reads CASSVRVGSRSYNEQFF. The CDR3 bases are TGTGCCAGCAGCGTGAGGGTAGGATCTAGGTCCTACAATGAGCAGTTCTTC.

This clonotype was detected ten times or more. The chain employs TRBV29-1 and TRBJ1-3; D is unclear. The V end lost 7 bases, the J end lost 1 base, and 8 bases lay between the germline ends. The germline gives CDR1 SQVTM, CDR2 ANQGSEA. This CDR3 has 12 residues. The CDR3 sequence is CSAGPSGNTIYF. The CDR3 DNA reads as TGCAGCGCCGGTCCATCTGGAAACACCATATATTTT.

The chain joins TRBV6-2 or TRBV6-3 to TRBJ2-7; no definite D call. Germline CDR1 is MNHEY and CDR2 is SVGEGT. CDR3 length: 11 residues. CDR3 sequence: CGSKSSYEQYF. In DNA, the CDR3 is TGTGGCAGTAAATCTTCCTACGAGCAGTACTTC.

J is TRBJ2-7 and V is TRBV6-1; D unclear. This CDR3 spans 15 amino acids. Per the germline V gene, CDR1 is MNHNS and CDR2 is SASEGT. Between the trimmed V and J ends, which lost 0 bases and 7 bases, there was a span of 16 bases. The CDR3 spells CASSEAIYELEEQYF. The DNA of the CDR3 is TGTGCCAGCAGTGAAGCGATTTATGAATTGGAAGAGCAGTACTTC.

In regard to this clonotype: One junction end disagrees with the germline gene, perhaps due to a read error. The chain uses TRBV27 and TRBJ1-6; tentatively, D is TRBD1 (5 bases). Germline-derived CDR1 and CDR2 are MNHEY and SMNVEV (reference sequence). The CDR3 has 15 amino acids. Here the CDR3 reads CASSLSAGIKSPHHF. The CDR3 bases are TGTGCCAGCAGTTTATCGGCAGGGATAAAGTCACCCCACCACTTT.

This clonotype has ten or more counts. CDR3 sequence (DNA): TGTGCCAGCAGCTTAGGAGACGGTCAGAACTATGGCTACACCTTC. This translates into CASSLGDGQNYGYTF. The rearrangement links TRBV7-6 to TRBJ1-2; no definite D call. The CDR3 length is 15 residues. The germline V and J ends were trimmed by 1 base and 2 bases, with 11 bases remaining between them. The germline V gene has CDR1 SGHVS and CDR2 FNYEAQ. Full variable domain (missing parts from reference TRBV7-6 and TRBJ1-2): GAGVSQSPRYKVTKRGQDVALRCDPISGHVSLYWYRQALGQGPEFLTYFNYEAQQDKSGLPNDRFSAERPEGSISTLTIQRTEQRDSAMYRCASSLGDGQNYGYTFGSGTRLTVV.

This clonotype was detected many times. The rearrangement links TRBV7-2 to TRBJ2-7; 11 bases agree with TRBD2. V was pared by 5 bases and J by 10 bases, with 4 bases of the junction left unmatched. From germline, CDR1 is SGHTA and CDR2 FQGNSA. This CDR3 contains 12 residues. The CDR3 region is CASSAGLAGQYF. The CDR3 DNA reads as TGTGCCAGCAGCGCCGGACTAGCGGGTCAGTACTTC.

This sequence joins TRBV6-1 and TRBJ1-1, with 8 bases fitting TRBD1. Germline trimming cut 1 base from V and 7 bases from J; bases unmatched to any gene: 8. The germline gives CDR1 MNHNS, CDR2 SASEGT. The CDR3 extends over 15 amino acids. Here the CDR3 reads CASSEESGGGFEAFF. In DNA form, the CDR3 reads TGTGCCAGCAGTGAAGAGTCAGGGGGCGGGTTTGAAGCTTTCTTT.

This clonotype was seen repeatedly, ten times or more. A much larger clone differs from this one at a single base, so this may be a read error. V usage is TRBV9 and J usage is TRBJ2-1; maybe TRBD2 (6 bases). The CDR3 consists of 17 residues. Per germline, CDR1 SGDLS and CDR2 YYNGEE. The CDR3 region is CASSVGRGGRAYNEQLF. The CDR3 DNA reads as TGTGCCAGCAGCGTAGGGAGGGGTGGTAGAGCCTACAATGAGCAGCTCTTC.

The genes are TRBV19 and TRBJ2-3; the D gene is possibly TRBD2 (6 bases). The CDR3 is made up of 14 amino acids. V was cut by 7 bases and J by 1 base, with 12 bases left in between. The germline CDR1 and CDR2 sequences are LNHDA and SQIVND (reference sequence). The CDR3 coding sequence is TGTGCCAGTACCACGACGGGGGGCACAGATACGCAGTATTTT. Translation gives CASTTTGGTDTQYF.

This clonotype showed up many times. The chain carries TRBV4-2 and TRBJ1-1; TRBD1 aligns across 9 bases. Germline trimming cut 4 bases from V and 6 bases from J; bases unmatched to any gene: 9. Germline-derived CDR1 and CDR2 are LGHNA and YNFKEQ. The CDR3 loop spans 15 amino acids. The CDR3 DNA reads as TGTGCCAGCAGCCGTTGGAGAGGACAGGGGTCTGAAGCTTTCTTT. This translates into CASSRWRGQGSEAFF.

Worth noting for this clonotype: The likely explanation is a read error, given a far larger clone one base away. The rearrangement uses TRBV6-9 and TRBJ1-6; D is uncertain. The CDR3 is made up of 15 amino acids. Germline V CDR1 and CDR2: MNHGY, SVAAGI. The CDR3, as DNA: TGTGTCAGCAGTGACGGCAGGTCAGGACGATCACCCCTCCACTTT. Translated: CVSSDGRSGRSPLHF.

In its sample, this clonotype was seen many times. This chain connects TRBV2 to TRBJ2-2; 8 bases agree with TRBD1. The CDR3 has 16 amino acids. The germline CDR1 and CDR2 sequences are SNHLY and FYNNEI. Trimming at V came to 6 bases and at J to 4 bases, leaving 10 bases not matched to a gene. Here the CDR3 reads CASRLTGTGPTGELFF. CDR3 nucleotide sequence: TGTGCCAGCAGGCTCACCGGGACAGGACCCACCGGGGAGCTGTTTTTT.